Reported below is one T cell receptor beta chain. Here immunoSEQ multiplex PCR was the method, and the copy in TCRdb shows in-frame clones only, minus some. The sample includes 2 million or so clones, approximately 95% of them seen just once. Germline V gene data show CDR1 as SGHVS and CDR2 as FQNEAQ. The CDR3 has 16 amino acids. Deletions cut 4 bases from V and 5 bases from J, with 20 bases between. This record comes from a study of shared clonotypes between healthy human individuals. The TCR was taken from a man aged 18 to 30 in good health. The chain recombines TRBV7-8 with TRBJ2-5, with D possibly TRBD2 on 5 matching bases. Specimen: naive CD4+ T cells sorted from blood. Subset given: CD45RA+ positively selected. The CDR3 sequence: CASSSKAIGGGETQYF. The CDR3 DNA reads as TGTGCCAGCAGCTCGAAGGCGATCGGAGGTGGGGAGACCCAGTACTTC. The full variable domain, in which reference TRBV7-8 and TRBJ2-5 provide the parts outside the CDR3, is GAGVSQSPRYKVAKRGQDVALRCDPISGHVSLFWYQQALGQGPEFLTYFQNEAQLDKSGLPSDRFFAERPEGSVSTLKIQRTQQEDSAVYLCASSSKAIGGGETQYFGPGTRLLVL.